The 24 T cell receptor beta chains in this list originate from one sample, sequenced in a study of CD4 T cells in relation to SARS-CoV-2 and coronaviruses. These receptors have no known antigen. The unexposed donors gave CD4+ T cells in 2011-2018, prior to COVID-19. Isolation of CD4+ T cells took place after less than 11 days in culture. Clones were read by immunoSEQ multiplex PCR, and TCRdb kept only the in-frame ones, dropping some. The profile shows over 25,000 clones, 75% of them singletons. Input material: CD4+ T cells from PBMCs, cultured in vitro. All receptors come from a human donor in good health.

This clone was counted a few times. This sequence joins TRBV7-3 and TRBJ2-1, with D possibly matching TRBD2 (5 bases). Germline lookup yields CDR1 SGHTA and CDR2 FQGTGA. The germline V and J ends were trimmed by 5 bases and 5 bases, with 16 bases remaining between them. This CDR3 is built from 15 residues. The CDR3 nucleotides read TGTGCCAGCAGCACGGGCGAGGGCTGGGACAATGAGCAGTTCTTC. Amino acids: CASSTGEGWDNEQFF.

The chain is built from TRBV30 and TRBJ2-7; D ambiguous. The ends were cut back, 8 bases at V and 4 bases at J, with 12 bases in the middle. The germline V gene has CDR1 GTSNPN and CDR2 SVGIG (reference sequence). The CDR3 extends over 11 amino acids. CDR3 sequence reads: CAGERNYEQYF. CDR3 sequence (DNA): TGTGCCGGGGAAAGGAATTACGAGCAGTACTTC.

The rearrangement uses TRBV29-1 and TRBJ1-4; D gene uncertain. Germline lookup yields CDR1 SQVTM and CDR2 ANQGSEA. Trimming removed 5 bases from V and 1 base from J, with 5 bases in between. The CDR3 is 12 amino acids. CDR3 loop: CSVLGTNEKLFF. The CDR3 DNA reads TGCAGCGTTCTTGGAACTAATGAAAAACTGTTTTTT.

The chain recombines TRBV11-3 with TRBJ2-7; TRBD2 matches 10 bases. V shed 5 bases, J shed 3 bases, and the junction held 1 base outside the gene matches. The CDR3 has 13 residues. The V gene's germline CDR1 is SGHNT and CDR2 YENEEA. CDR3 loop: CASSGTSDYEQYF. CDR3 coding DNA: TGTGCCAGCAGCGGGACTAGCGACTACGAGCAGTACTTC.

V usage is TRBV4-1 and J usage is TRBJ2-7; weak D call: TRBD1 (5 bases). Trimming cost V 0 bases and J 6 bases, with 18 bases left between them. The CDR3 extends over 16 amino acids. Germline CDR1 is MGHRA and CDR2 is YSYEKL. CDR3 sequence: CASSQEVQVRAGEQYF. As DNA, the CDR3 is TGCGCCAGCAGCCAAGAAGTCCAGGTCAGGGCAGGCGAGCAGTACTTC.

This clone was detected only once. CDR3 in amino acids: CASSLVDNSGNTIYF. DNA for the CDR3: TGTGCCAGCAGCTTAGTCGACAACTCTGGAAACACCATATATTTT. The chain carries TRBV7-8 and TRBJ1-3; D remains ambiguous. This CDR3 spans 15 amino acids. Trimming removed 1 base at V and 0 bases at J, with 7 bases between. In germline, CDR1 is SGHVS, CDR2 FQNEAQ.

This clone has just a few counts. The chain couples TRBV7-9 to TRBJ1-2; TRBD1 might be the D (5 bases). Germline assignment: CDR1 SEHNR and CDR2 FQNEAQ (reference sequence). The CDR3 has 15 amino acids. With 4 bases removed from V and 4 bases from J, the gap between germline ends came to 16 bases. The CDR3 here is CASSSSGGATYGYTF. The DNA for the CDR3 is TGTGCCAGCAGCTCGTCAGGAGGGGCCACCTATGGCTACACCTTC. Full variable domain (missing parts from reference TRBV7-9 and TRBJ1-2): DTGVSQNPRHKITKRGQNVTFRCDPISEHNRLYWYRQTLGQGPEFLTYFQNEAQLEKSRLLSDRFSAERPKGSFSTLEIQRTEQGDSAMYLCASSSSGGATYGYTFGSGTRLTVV.

This chain uses TRBV21-1 with TRBJ2-6; TRBD2 is taken as the D call from the table, unchecked against the DNA. TRBV21-1 is classified as a pseudogene. The CDR3 runs to 16 residues. This CDR3 is CASIPPMSSGANVLTF. The CDR3 region has the DNA TGTGCCAGCATCCCTCCCATGAGCTCTGGGGCCAACGTCCTGACTTTC.

This chain links TRBV2 with TRBJ1-3, with 7 bases lining up with TRBD1. Germline lookup yields CDR1 SNHLY and CDR2 FYNNEI. V trimming: 0 bases; J trimming: 0 bases; junction bases outside the gene matches: 8. This CDR3 contains 18 residues. The CDR3 here is CASSEAETGSFSGNTIYF. CDR3 coding DNA: TGTGCCAGCAGTGAAGCCGAGACAGGGTCATTCTCTGGAAACACCATATATTTT.

This clone was found a few times. The chain recombines TRBV5-4 with TRBJ2-7, with D tentatively TRBD1 (6 bases). The CDR3 sequence is 13 residues long. The V gene's germline CDR1 is SGHNT and CDR2 YYREEE (reference sequence). Deletions cut 0 bases from V and 6 bases from J, with 10 bases between. The CDR3 DNA is TGTGCCAGCAGCTTGGACAGGGTGGGCGAGCAGTACTTC. It yields the protein CASSLDRVGEQYF. Variable domain in full (rest from reference TRBV5-4 and TRBJ2-7): ETGVTQSPTHLIKTRGQQVTLRCSSQSGHNTVSWYQQALGQGPQFIFQYYREEENGRGNFPPRFSGLQFPNYSSELNVNALELDDSALYLCASSLDRVGEQYFGPGTRLTVT.

The chain carries TRBV4-3 and TRBJ2-1; 10 bases map to TRBD2. The CDR3 consists of 17 residues. J gave up 7 bases and V 2 bases, and 11 bases lay outside the gene matches. The germline V gene encodes CDR1 LGHNA and CDR2 YSLEER. This CDR3 is CASSQPSGSSSVNEQFF. For the CDR3, the DNA is TGCGCCAGCAGCCAACCTAGCGGGAGTAGTAGTGTTAATGAGCAGTTCTTC.

The genes are TRBV29-1 and TRBJ2-3; a possible D gene is TRBD2 (6 bases). Germline values: CDR1 SQVTM, CDR2 ANQGSEA. Trimming shortened V by 1 base and J by 0 bases, and 14 bases separated the two germline ends. This CDR3 contains 16 residues. The CDR3 sequence: CSVEAYPGVSTDTQYF. The CDR3 DNA reads TGCAGCGTTGAAGCCTACCCGGGGGTGAGCACAGATACGCAGTATTTT.

The sample holds a few counts of this clone. The chain couples TRBV4-1 to TRBJ1-1; no clear D gene. CDR1 MGHRA and CDR2 YSYEKL come from the germline V gene. Trimming shortened V by 2 bases and J by 4 bases, and 17 bases separated the two germline ends. The CDR3 totals 16 residues. CDR3 in DNA: TGCGCCAGCAGCCAATACATATTTCGGGGAGGCACTGAAGCTTTCTTT. Protein: CASSQYIFRGGTEAFF.

The V and J genes are TRBV4-3 and TRBJ2-2, with 8 bases lining up with TRBD2. CDR3 size: 15 residues. Germline-derived CDR1 and CDR2 are LGHNA and YSLEER. V lost 0 bases, J lost 6 bases, and 3 bases stayed unmatched. CDR3 in DNA: TGCGCCAGCAGCCAAGACGGGGGGGCCCCCGGGGAGCTGTTTTTT. Residues: CASSQDGGAPGELFF.

J is TRBJ1-2 and V is TRBV6-6, with TRBD1 matching 7 bases. The CDR3 loop spans 13 amino acids. With 9 bases clipped from V and 4 bases from J, the junction kept 8 bases outside the gene matches. Germline CDR1 is MNHNY and CDR2 is SVGAGI (reference sequence). CDR3 DNA sequence: TGTGCCAGTGACAGGGACGGGAGCTATGGCTACACCTTC. Translating it yields CASDRDGSYGYTF.

The CDR3 DNA reads TGTGCCAGCAGCTTAGCGCGTGGAGCCACCTACGAGCAGTACTTC. Translation: CASSLARGATYEQYF. The chain uses TRBV7-9 and TRBJ2-7; D unresolved. Germline assignment: CDR1 SEHNR and CDR2 FQNEAQ (reference sequence). V lost 0 bases and J lost 2, with 11 bases in between. CDR3 length: 15 amino acids.

This clone occurred a few times. The chain joins TRBV27 to TRBJ2-7, with 14 nucleotides matching TRBD2. The CDR3 runs 17 residues. Losses at the gene ends were 0 bases for V and 7 bases for J; bases not matched to a gene: 8. Germline CDR1 and CDR2: MNHEY and SMNVEV (reference sequence). The chain's CDR3 is CASSLSVGTSGSGEQYF. The CDR3 nucleotides are TGTGCCAGCAGTTTATCGGTGGGGACTAGCGGGAGCGGTGAGCAGTACTTC.

The J gene is TRBJ2-5, the V gene TRBV10-2; D is unclear. The ends were cut back, 0 bases at V and 5 bases at J, with 4 bases in the middle. The CDR3 covers 12 residues. Germline-derived CDR1 and CDR2 are WSHSY and SAAADI. The CDR3 loop is CASSESWETQYF. DNA of the CDR3: TGCGCCAGCAGTGAGTCTTGGGAGACCCAGTACTTC.

The genes are TRBV30 and TRBJ2-7, with D tentatively TRBD1 (5 bases). The CDR3 sequence is 12 residues long. The V gene's germline CDR1 is GTSNPN and CDR2 SVGIG (reference sequence). Trimming left V 4 bases short and J 2 bases short, with 9 bases between. CDR3 region: CAWKTGPYEQYF. The CDR3 nucleotides are TGTGCCTGGAAAACAGGACCCTACGAGCAGTACTTC.

The chain uses TRBV27 and TRBJ2-7; D remains unclear. The CDR3 contains 18 residues. Germline values: CDR1 MNHEY, CDR2 SMNVEV (reference sequence). V was clipped by 0 bases and J by 2 bases, with 20 bases between them. This CDR3 reads CASSLSATRRRPTYEQYF. The CDR3, as DNA: TGTGCCAGCAGTTTATCAGCCACTCGACGGCGGCCGACCTACGAGCAGTACTTC.

The chain joins TRBV11-3 to TRBJ2-3; the D gene is possibly TRBD2 (5 bases). From germline, CDR1 is SGHNT and CDR2 YENEEA. This CDR3 contains 14 residues. Trimming stripped 3 bases from V and 3 bases from J, with 10 bases between. The CDR3 coding sequence is TGTGCCAGCAGCTTGGACTCGGTGACAGATACGCAGTATTTT. This encodes CASSLDSVTDTQYF.

This clone was found once. V is TRBV21-1 and J is TRBJ2-3. TRBV21-1 is a pseudogene locus. The length of the CDR3 is 17 residues. The CDR3 sequence is CASSKERDSYSTDTQYF. The CDR3 DNA follows: TGTGCCAGCAGCAAAGAGCGGGACAGCTATAGCACAGATACGCAGTATTTT.

The chain carries TRBV19 and TRBJ1-4; D uncertain. Trimming took 7 bases from V and 1 from J, leaving 10 bases between them. Germline V gene sequence: CDR1 LNHDA, CDR2 SQIVND (reference sequence). The length of the CDR3 is 14 residues. CDR3 region: CASNRPGTNEKLFF. CDR3 coding DNA: TGTGCCAGTAACCGACCGGGAACTAATGAAAAACTGTTTTTT.

V gene TRBV19 combines with J gene TRBJ2-7, with TRBD2 identical over 7 bases. The CDR3 covers 13 residues. CDR1 and CDR2 from the germline V gene are LNHDA and SQIVND (reference sequence). V lost 3 bases to trimming and J lost 5 bases; unmatched junction nucleotides: 4. In nucleotides, the CDR3 is TGTGCCAGTAGTATCGTTCGGGGGGACGAGCAGTACTTC. This codes for CASSIVRGDEQYF.